This T cell receptor beta chain was sequenced during a study of shared clonotypes between healthy human individuals (dated by TCRdb to 2019 to 2021). Study-level background: A few men and a couple of women, aged 18 to 49 years, made up the cohort. For each donor, three plates each were used for CD4 naive and CD4 memory, two plates were used for CD8 naive, and one plate was used for CD8 memory. To estimate repertoire size and how much clonotypes are shared between individuals, the study performed deep sequencing of blood TCR repertoires from a few healthy adults. Different laboratories and diverse techniques were used to prepare libraries and sequence TCR repertoires, to increase sequencing depth and limit assay-specific biases. Leukapheresis yielded between about 0.94 and 8.9 billion PBMCs per donor. Broader findings and caveats from the paper: Pairwise subsampling indicated that sequencing depth was expected to affect the degree of clonotype sharing among donors. Sampling was restricted to blood, and TCR repertoires in tissue are likely to differ from TCR repertoires in blood. Clonotypes shared by all four sorted-subset donors showed higher generation probabilities than non-shared clonotypes. Because the study included only a small number of donors, the genetic and exposure-history diversity represented was limited. Naive subsets generally had larger estimated clonotype richness than memory subsets did. Across four donors, around 5% of naive CD4, approximately 4% of naive CD8, roughly 2.3% of memory CD4, and over 0.35% of memory CD8 clonotypes were shared. Incomplete sequencing was indicated by rarefaction of sorted-subset datasets, despite the large sequencing depth.

A word on this clone: Its antigen remains undetermined. No per-base quality is available; no much larger clone lies one base away.

Taken from cysteine to phenylalanine, the CDR3 has 16 residues. CDR3 DNA is the only sequence kept; it has 48 bases, read in frame from the first base. According to the germline V gene, CDR1 reads SGHRS and CDR2 reads YFSETQ. Trimming takes 0 bases from V and 1 base from J, and the germline ends sit 12 bases apart. Using the deep immunoSEQ assay, TCR CDR3 regions were amplified from genomic DNA by multiplex PCR. For each cell subset, the extracted genomic DNA was distributed evenly across all wells of several immunoSEQ 96-well plates, and each plate served as one replicate. For sorted subsets, approximately 0.2 ug of genomic DNA, equivalent to 30,000 or so T cell genomes, went into each replicate PCR. The purified libraries were quantified using a Qubit 3.0 fluorometer, sized with a Bioanalyzer 2100, and then quantified again using the KAPA Library Quantification kit. Each immunoSEQ 96-well plate was sequenced on its own single-read 150-cycle Illumina NextSeq 550 flow cell. Regarding the original processing steps: Because the immunoSEQ output included only junctional sequences and no quality scores, the filtering could not be the same as the filtering used for full-length reads. To assign V/J genes and CDR3, sequences were annotated against IMGT germline references using PyIR, a Python wrapper for IgBLAST v1.9. Reads were filtered out if the reads had weak V/J assignments (E-value above 1e-6), no CDR3, stop codons, out-of-frame junctions, or ambiguous translated residues. V3J clonotypes were defined by identical inferred V gene, J gene, and CDR3 amino acid sequence. Percentage overlap between repertoires was computed as shared unique clonotypes divided by the size of the smaller repertoire. Richness of each repertoire was evaluated using RTK rarefaction, the Chao1 estimator, and Recon v2.1 estimates of unobserved clonotypes. OLGA was used to compute generation probabilities for all TCRbeta clonotypes that the gDNA method yielded from a handful of donors. TCRdb provides this immuneACCESS table in a form limited to in-frame rearrangements. Some clones are lacking; in checked studies, under half of them reflect an unresolved V gene, and why the rest are absent is not known. V, J and clone size are taken as reported in that table, and D and trimming were inferred from the DNA itself. This sample is represented by a few million clones; roughly 92% of them were singletons. The ten largest clones represent about 0.13% of the sample.

Healthy HIV-negative adults with no recently reported acute infections or vaccinations were included as donors. Every donor was a Caucasian adult residing in Nashville, Tennessee, USA. CD4+ T cells were enriched by magnetic negative selection; naive cells were then positively selected on CD45RA, and the negative fraction formed the memory subset. After blood collection by leukapheresis, PBMCs were isolated using Ficoll-Histopaque density gradient centrifugation and then cryopreserved in the vapor phase of liquid nitrogen. Analytical flow cytometry was used to check the purity and quantity of every magnetically sorted T cell population. Each sorted fraction had its genomic DNA isolated and then quantified by UV absorbance on a Nanodrop 2000c.

This TCR was recovered from a young man in good health. The rearrangement joined TRBV5-1 to TRBJ2-3; too little of a D gene remains to name it. The sample comprised naive CD4+ T cells sorted from blood. The cell subset or site tag for this specimen amounts to: CD45RA+ positively selected. The bases read TGCGCCAGCAGCTTGGGCCGGATTCCAGGCACAGATACGCAGTATTTT. Protein translation: CASSLGRIPGTDTQYF. The reference TRBV5-1 and TRBJ2-3 proteins fill in what lies around the CDR3, so the full variable domain reads KAGVTQTPRYLIKTRGQQVTLSCSPISGHRSVSWYQQTPGQGLQFLFEYFSETQRNKGNFPGRFSGRQFSNSRSEMNVSTLELGDSALYLCASSLGRIPGTDTQYFGPGTRLTVL.